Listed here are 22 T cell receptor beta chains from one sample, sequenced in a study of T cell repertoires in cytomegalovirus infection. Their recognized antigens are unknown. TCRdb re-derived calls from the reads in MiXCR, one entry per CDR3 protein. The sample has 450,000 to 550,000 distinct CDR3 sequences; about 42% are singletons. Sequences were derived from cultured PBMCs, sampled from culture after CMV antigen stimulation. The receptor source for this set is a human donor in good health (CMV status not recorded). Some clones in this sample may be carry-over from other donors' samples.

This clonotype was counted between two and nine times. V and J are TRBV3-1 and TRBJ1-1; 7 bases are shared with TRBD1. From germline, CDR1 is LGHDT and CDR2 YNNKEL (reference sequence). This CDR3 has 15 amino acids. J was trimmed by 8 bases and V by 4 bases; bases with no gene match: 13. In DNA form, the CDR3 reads TGTGCCAGCAGCCCCGCCGGGACAGTTGGATTGGAAGCTTTCTTT. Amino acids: CASSPAGTVGLEAFF.

CDR3 protein: CASSQSIGVVEQFF. The CDR3 coding sequence is TGTGCCAGCAGTCAATCTATAGGGGTTGTTGAGCAGTTCTTC. The gene calls are TRBV6-1 and TRBJ2-1; perhaps TRBD1 as D (5 bases). This CDR3 region has 14 residues. The V gene lost 5 bases and the J gene lost 9 bases, with 17 bases spanning the gap. Germline values: CDR1 MNHNS, CDR2 SASEGT.

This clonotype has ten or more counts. This chain's CDR3 is CASSFTGGMGTEAFF. CDR3 in DNA: TGTGCCAGCAGCTTCACAGGGGGCATGGGCACTGAAGCTTTCTTT. The V call is TRBV7-2, the J call TRBJ1-1; 9 bases line up with TRBD1. Germline values: CDR1 SGHTA, CDR2 FQGNSA. Losses at the gene ends were 3 bases for V and 4 bases for J; bases not matched to a gene: 6. This CDR3 is built from 15 residues.

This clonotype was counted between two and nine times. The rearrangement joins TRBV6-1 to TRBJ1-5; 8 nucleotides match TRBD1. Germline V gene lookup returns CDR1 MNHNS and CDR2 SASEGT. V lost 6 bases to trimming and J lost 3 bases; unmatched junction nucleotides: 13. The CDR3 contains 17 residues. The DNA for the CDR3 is TGTGCCAGCAGGCTGGGGTTTGCGGGACAGGTCAATCAGCCCCAGCATTTT. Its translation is CASRLGFAGQVNQPQHF.

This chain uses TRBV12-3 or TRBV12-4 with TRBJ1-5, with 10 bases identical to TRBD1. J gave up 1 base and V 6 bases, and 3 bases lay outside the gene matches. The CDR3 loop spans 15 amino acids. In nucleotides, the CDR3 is TGTGCCAGCAGAGGGACAGGGGACAGCAATCAGCCCCAGCATTTT. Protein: CASRGTGDSNQPQHF.

The CDR3 region has the DNA TGTGCCAGCAGCAACCGGACAGGGGGTGGTAATGAAAAACTGTTTTTT. This codes for CASSNRTGGGNEKLFF. The V and J genes are TRBV7-9 and TRBJ1-4, with 10 positions matching TRBD1. The length of the CDR3 is 16 residues. J lost 4 bases, V lost 5 bases, and 7 bases had no gene match. CDR1 is SEHNR, CDR2 FQNEAQ, per germline (reference sequence).

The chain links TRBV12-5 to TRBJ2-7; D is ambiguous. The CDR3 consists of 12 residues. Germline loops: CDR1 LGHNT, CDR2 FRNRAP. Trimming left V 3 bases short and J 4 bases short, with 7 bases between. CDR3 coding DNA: TGTGCTAGTGGTTTTTTGGGGTACGAGCAGTACTTC. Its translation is CASGFLGYEQYF.

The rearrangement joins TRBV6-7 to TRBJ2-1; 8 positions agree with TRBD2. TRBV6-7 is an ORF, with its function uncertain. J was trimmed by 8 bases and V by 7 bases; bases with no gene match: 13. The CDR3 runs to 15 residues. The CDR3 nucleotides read TGTGCCAGCACGGCTCCACGCGGGAGGATAGATGAGCAGTTCTTC. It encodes CASTAPRGRIDEQFF.

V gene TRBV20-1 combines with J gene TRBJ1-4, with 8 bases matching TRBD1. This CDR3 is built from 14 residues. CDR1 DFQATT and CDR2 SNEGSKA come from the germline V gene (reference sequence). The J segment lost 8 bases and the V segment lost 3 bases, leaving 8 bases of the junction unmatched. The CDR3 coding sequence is TGCAGTGCTAGGAGGACAGGGAGGGAGGAAAAACTGTTTTTT. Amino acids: CSARRTGREEKLFF.

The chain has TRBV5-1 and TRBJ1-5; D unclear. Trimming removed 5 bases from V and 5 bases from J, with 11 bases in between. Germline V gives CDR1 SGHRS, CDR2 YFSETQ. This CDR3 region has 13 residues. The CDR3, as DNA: TGCGCCAGCAGTCGGGATCTGGATCAGCCCCAGCATTTT. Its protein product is CASSRDLDQPQHF.

This chain's CDR3 is CATGTTNTGELFF. CDR3 nucleotide sequence: TGTGCCACCGGGACCACGAACACCGGGGAGCTGTTTTTT. The chain employs TRBV15 and TRBJ2-2, with D perhaps TRBD1 or TRBD2 (5 bases each). CDR3 length: 13 amino acids. CDR1 LNHNV and CDR2 YYDKDF come from the germline V gene (reference sequence). V was trimmed by 8 bases and J by 0 bases, leaving 7 bases between them.

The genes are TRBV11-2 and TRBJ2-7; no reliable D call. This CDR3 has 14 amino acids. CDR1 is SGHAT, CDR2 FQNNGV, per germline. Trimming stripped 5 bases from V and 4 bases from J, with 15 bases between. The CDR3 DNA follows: TGTGCCAGCAGCCAAATCCAGAGGTCTTACGAGCAGTACTTC. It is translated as CASSQIQRSYEQYF.

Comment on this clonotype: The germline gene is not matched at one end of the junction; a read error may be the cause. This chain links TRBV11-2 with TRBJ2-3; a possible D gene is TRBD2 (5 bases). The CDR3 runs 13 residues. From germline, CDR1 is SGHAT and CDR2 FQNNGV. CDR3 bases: TGTGCCAGCAGCTTAGTTGAGACTACAAGTTTGGGTTTT. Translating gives CASSLVETTSLGF.

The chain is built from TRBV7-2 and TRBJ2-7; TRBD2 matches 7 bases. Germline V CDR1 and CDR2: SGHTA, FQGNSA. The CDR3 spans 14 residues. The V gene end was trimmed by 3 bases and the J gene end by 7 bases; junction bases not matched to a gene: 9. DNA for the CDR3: TGTGCCAGCAGCTTGGCTAGCGGAAAGCGAGAGCAGTACTTC. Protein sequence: CASSLASGKREQYF.

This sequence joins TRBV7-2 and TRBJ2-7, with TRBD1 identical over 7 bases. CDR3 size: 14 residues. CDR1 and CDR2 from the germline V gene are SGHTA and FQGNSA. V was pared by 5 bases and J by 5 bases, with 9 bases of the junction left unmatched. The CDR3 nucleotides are TGTGCCAGCAGCACGGGACAGTCATCCCACGAGCAGTACTTC. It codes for CASSTGQSSHEQYF.

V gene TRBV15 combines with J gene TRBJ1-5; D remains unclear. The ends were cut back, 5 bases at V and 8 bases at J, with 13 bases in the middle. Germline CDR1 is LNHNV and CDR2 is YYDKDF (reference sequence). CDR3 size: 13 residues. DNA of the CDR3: TGTGCCACCAGCCGGGCCCTCTATGAGCCCCAGCATTTT. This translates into CATSRALYEPQHF.

The CDR3 loop reads CASSYEREGPQFF. In DNA, the CDR3 is TGTGCCAGCAGTTACGAGCGGGAGGGCCCGCAGTTCTTC. The rearrangement links TRBV12-3 or TRBV12-4 to TRBJ2-1, with 10 bases aligning to TRBD2. With 4 bases clipped from V and 12 bases from J, the junction kept 6 bases outside the gene matches. CDR3 length: 13 residues.

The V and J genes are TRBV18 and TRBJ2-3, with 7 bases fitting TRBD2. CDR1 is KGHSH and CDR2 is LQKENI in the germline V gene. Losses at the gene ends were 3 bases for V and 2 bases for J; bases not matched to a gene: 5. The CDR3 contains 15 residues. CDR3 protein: CASSPGGSYTDTQYF. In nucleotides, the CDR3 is TGTGCCAGCTCACCTGGCGGGAGCTACACAGATACGCAGTATTTT. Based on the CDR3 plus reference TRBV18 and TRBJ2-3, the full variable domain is NAGVMQNPRHLVRRRGQEARLRCSPMKGHSHVYWYRQLPEEGLKFMVYLQKENIIDESGMPKERFSAEFPKEGPSILRIQQVVRGDSAAYFCASSPGGSYTDTQYFGPGTRLTVL.

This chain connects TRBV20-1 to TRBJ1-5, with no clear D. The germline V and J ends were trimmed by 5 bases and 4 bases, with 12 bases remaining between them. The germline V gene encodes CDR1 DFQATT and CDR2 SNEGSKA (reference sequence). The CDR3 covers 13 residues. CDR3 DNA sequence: TGCAGTGCTTCCCGAGGGCGGAATCAGCCCCAGCATTTT. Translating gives CSASRGRNQPQHF.

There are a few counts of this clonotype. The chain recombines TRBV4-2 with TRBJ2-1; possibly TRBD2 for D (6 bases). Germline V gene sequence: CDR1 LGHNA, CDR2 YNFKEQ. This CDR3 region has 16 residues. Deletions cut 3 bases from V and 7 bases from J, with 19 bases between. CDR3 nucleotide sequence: TGTGCCAGCAGCCATAAGGCGGGGAGCCTAGGTAATGAGCAGTTCTTC. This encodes CASSHKAGSLGNEQFF.

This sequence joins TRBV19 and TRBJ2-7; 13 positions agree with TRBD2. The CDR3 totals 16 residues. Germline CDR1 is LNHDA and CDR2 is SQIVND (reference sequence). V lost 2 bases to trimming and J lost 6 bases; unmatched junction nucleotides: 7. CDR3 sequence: CASSITGLAGYGEQYF. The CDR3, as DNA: TGTGCCAGTAGTATAACGGGACTAGCGGGATATGGCGAGCAGTACTTC.

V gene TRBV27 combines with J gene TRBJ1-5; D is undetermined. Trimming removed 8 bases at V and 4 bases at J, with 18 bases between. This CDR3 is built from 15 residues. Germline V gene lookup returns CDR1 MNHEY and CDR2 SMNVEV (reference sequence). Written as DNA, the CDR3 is TGTGCCAGCCGGGAGTGGGCCACGAGGAATCAGCCCCAGCATTTT. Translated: CASREWATRNQPQHF.